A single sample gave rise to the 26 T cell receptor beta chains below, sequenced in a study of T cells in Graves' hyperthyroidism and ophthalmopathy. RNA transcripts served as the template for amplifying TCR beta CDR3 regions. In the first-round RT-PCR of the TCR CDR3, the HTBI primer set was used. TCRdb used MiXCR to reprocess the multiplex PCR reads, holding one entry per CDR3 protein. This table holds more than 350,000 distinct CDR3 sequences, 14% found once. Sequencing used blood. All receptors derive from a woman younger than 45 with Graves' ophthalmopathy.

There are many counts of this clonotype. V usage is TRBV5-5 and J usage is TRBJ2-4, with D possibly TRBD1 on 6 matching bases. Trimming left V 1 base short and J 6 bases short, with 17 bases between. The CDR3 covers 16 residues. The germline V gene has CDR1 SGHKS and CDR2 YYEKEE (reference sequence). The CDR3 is CASSLMQGYFGNIQYF. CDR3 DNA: TGTGCCAGCAGCTTGATGCAGGGGTATTTTGGAAACATTCAGTACTTC.

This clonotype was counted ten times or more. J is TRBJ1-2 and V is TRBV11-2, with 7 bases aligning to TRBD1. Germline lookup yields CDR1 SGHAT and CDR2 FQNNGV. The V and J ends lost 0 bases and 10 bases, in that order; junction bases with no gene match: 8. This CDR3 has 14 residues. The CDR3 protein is CASSLESGGAHYTF. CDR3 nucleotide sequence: TGTGCCAGCAGCTTAGAGTCAGGGGGAGCCCACTACACCTTC.

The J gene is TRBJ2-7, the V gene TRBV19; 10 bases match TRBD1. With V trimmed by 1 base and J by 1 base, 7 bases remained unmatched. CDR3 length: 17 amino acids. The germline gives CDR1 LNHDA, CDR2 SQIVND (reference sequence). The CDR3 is CASSIVATGGRSYEQYF. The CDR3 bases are TGTGCCAGTAGTATAGTCGCGACAGGGGGCAGATCCTACGAGCAGTACTTC.

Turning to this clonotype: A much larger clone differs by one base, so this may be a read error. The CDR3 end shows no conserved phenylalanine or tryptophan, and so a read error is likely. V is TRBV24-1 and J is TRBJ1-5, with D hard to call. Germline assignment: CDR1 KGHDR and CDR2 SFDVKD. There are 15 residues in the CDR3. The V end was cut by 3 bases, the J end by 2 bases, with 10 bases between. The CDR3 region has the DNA TGTGCCACCAGTGATCCACGGGCTGGCAATCAGCCCCAGCATCTT. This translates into CATSDPRAGNQPQHL.

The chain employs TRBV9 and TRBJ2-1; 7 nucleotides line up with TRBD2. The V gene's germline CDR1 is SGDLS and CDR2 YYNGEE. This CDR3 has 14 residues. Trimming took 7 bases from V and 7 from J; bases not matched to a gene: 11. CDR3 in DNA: TGTGCCAGCGCCCCCAGTCTAGCGGTTAATGAGCAGTTCTTC. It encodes CASAPSLAVNEQFF.

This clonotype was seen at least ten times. CDR3 nucleotide sequence: TGTGCCAGCAGCCAAAGGGCTACCCGATTGGATGAGCAGTTCTTC. Its translation: CASSQRATRLDEQFF. The chain has TRBV3-1 and TRBJ2-1; D remains ambiguous. Germline V gives CDR1 LGHDT, CDR2 YNNKEL (reference sequence). CDR3 size: 15 residues. The ends were cut back, 2 bases at V and 8 bases at J, with 16 bases in the middle.

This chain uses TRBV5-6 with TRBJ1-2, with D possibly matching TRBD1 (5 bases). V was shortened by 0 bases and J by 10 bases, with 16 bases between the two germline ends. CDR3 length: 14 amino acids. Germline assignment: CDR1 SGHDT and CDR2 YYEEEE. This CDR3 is CASSLAVGQGAYTF. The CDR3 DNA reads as TGTGCCAGCAGCTTGGCTGTTGGGCAGGGTGCCTACACCTTC.

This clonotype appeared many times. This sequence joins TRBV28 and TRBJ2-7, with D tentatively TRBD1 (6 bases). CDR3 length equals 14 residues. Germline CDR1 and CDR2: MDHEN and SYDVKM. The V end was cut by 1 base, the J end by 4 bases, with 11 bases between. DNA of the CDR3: TGTGCCAGCAGTTTATATGCCAGGGGATACGAGCAGTACTTC. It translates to CASSLYARGYEQYF.

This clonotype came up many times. The DNA of the CDR3 is TGTGCCAGCAAGGGTAGCGGGGGGGCACAAGAGACCCAGTACTTC. This codes for CASKGSGGAQETQYF. The gene calls are TRBV6-1 and TRBJ2-5, with TRBD2 matching over 11 bases. This CDR3 comprises 15 residues. Germline CDR1 and CDR2: MNHNS and SASEGT. V trimming: 7 bases; J trimming: 2 bases; junction bases outside the gene matches: 6.

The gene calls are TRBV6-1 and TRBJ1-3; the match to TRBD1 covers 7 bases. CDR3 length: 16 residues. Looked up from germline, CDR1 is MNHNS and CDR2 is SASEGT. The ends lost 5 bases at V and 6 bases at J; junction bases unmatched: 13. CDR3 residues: CASSYHPGGGVNTIYF. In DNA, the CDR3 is TGTGCCAGCAGTTATCATCCAGGGGGAGGTGTAAACACCATATATTTT.

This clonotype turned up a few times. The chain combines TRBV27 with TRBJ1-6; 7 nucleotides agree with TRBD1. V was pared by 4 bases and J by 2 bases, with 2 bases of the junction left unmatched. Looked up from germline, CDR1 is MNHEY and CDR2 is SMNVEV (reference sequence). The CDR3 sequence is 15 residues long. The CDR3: CASSSGTAYNSPLHF. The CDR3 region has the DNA TGTGCCAGCAGTTCCGGGACAGCCTATAATTCACCCCTCCACTTT.

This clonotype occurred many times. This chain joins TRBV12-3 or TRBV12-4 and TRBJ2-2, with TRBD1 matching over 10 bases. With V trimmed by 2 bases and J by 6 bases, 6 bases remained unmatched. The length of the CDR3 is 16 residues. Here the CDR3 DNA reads TGTGCCAGCAGTTTACTGGGACAGGGGAGGGCCGGGGAGCTGTTTTTT. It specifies CASSLLGQGRAGELFF.

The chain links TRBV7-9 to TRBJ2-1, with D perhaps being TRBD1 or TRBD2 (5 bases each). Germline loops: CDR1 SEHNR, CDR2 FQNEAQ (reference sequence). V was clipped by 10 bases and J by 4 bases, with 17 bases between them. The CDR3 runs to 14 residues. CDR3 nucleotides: TGTGCCATCCGATCCGGGACGGTTTACAATGAGCAGTTCTTC. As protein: CAIRSGTVYNEQFF.

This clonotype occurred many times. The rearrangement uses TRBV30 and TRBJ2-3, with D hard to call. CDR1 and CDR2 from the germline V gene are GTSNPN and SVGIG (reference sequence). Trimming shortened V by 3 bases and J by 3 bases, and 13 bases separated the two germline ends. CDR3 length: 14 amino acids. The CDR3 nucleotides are TGTGCCTGGAGACGACTGCTCGTGACAGATACGCAGTATTTT. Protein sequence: CAWRRLLVTDTQYF.

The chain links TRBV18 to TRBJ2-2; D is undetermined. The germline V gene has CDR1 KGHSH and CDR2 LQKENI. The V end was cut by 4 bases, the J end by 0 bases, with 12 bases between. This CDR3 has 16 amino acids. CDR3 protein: CASSLTQSANTGELFF. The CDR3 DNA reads TGTGCCAGCTCACTTACACAGAGCGCGAACACCGGGGAGCTGTTTTTT.

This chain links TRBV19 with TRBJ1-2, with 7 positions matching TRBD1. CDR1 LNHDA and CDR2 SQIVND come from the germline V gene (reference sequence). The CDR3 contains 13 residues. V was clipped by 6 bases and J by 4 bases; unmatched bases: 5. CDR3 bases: TGTGCCAGTAGAACGACAGGGCGCTATGGCTACACCTTC. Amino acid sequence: CASRTTGRYGYTF.

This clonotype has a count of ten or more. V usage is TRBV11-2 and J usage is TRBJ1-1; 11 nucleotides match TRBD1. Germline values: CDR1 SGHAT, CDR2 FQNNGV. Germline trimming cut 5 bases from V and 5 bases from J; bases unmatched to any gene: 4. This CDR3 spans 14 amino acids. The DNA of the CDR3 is TGTGCCAGCAGCCGGGACAGGGGGGGGACTGAAGCTTTCTTT. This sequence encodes CASSRDRGGTEAFF. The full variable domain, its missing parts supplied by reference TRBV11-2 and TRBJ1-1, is EAGVAQSPRYKIIEKRQSVAFWCNPISGHATLYWYQQILGQGPKLLIQFQNNGVVDDSQLPKDRFSAERLKGVDSTLKIQPAKLEDSAVYLCASSRDRGGTEAFFGQGTRLTVV.

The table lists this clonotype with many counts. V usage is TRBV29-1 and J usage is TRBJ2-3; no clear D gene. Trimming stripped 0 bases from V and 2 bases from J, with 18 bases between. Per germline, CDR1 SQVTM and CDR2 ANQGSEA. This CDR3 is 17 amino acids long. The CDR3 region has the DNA TGCAGCGTTGAAGATCCTTCGGGCGGCAGGCTCACAGATACGCAGTATTTT. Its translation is CSVEDPSGGRLTDTQYF.

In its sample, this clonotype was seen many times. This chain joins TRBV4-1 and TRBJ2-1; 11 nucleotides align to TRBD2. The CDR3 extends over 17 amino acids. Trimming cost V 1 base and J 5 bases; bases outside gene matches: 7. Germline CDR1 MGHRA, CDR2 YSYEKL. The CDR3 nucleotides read TGCGCCAGCAGCCAAGGCAGGGCTAGCGGGGGGCACAATGAGCAGTTCTTC. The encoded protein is CASSQGRASGGHNEQFF.

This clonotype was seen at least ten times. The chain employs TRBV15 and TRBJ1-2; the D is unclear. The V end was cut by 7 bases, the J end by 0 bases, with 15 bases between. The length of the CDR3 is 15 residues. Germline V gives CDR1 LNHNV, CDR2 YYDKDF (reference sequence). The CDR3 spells CATTGDQISNYGYTF. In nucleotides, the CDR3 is TGTGCCACCACAGGAGATCAGATCTCTAACTATGGCTACACCTTC.

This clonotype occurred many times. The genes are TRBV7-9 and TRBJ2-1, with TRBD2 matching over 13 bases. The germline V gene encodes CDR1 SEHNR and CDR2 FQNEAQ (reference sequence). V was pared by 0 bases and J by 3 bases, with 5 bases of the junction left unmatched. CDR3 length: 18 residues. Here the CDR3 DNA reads TGTGCCAGCAGCTTAGCGGGGACTAGCGGGGCACACTACAATGAGCAGTTCTTC. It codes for CASSLAGTSGAHYNEQFF.

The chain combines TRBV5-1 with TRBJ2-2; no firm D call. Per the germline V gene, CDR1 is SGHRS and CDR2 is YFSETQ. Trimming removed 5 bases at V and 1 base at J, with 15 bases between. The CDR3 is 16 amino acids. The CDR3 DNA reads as TGCGCCAGCAGTCGTTCTTGGGAAATGAACACCGGGGAGCTGTTTTTT. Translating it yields CASSRSWEMNTGELFF. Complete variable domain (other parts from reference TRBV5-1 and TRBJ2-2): KAGVTQTPRYLIKTRGQQVTLSCSPISGHRSVSWYQQTPGQGLQFLFEYFSETQRNKGNFPGRFSGRQFSNSRSEMNVSTLELGDSALYLCASSRSWEMNTGELFFGEGSRLTVL.

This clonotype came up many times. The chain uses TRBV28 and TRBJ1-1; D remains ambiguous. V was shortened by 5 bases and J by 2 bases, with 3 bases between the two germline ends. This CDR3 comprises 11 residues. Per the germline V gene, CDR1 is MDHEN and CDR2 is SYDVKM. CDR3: CASSANTEAFF. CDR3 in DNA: TGTGCCAGCAGTGCTAACACTGAAGCTTTCTTT.

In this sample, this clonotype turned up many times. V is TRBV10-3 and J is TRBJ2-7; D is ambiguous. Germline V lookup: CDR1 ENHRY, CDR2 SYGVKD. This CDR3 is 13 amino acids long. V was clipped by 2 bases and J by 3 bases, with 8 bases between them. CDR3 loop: CAISEGINYEQYF. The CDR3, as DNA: TGTGCCATCAGTGAGGGGATAAACTACGAGCAGTACTTC.

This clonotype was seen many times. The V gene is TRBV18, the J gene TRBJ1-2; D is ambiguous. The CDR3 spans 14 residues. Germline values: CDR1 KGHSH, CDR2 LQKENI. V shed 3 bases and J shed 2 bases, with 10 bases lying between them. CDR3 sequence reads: CASSPPKSNYGYTF. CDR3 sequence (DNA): TGTGCCAGCTCACCTCCTAAATCAAACTATGGCTACACCTTC.

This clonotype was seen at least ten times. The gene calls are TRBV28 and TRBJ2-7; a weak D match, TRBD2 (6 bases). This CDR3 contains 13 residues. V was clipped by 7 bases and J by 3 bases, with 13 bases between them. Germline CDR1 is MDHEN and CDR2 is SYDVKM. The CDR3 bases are TGTGCCAGCACCCTGGGGGGAGGCTACGAGCAGTACTTC. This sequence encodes CASTLGGGYEQYF.